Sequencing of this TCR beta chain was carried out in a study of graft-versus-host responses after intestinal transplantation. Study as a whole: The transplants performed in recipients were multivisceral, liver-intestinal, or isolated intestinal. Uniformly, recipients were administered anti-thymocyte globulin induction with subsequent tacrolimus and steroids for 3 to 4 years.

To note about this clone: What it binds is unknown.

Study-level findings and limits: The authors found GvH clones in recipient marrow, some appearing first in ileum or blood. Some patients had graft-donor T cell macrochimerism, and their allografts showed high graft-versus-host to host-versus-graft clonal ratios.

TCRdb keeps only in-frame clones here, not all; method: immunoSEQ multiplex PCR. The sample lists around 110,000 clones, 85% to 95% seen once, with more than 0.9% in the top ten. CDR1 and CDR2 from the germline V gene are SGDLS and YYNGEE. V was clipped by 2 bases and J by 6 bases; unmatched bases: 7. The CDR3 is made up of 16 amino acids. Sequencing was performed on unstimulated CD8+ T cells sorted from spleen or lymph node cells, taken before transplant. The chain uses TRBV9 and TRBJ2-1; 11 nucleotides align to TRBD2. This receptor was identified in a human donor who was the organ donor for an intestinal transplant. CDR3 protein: CASSVPTSGRANEQFF. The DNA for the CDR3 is TGTGCCAGCAGCGTGCCCACTAGCGGGAGAGCCAATGAGCAGTTCTTC.